This entry lists 18 T cell receptor beta chains sequenced from one sample in a study of shared clonotypes between healthy human individuals (dated by TCRdb to the early 2020s). Library preparation was by the immunoSEQ multiplex PCR assay. TCRdb took over this immuneACCESS table, retaining in-frame rearrangements with V and J assigned. Such tables are incomplete; in checked studies, under half of the missing clones stem from an unresolved V gene, and the remainder is unexplained. The sample table contains roughly 2.2 million clones; only one count was recorded for 85% to 95% of them. The ten most abundant clones make up 0.37% of the sample. The sequenced sample consisted of naive CD4+ T cells from PBMCs. The cell subset or site label on this specimen signifies: CD45RA+ positively selected. The receptors were sampled from a man aged 18 to 29 in good health. Some clones in this sample may be carry-over from other donors' samples.

The CDR3 loop reads CASSAGQGNEQFF. The CDR3 region has the DNA TGTGCCAGCAGTGCGGGACAGGGGAATGAGCAGTTCTTC. The rearrangement joins TRBV2 to TRBJ2-1, with TRBD1 identical over 10 bases. The CDR3 has 13 amino acids. From germline, CDR1 is SNHLY and CDR2 FYNNEI. Trimming at V came to 4 bases and at J to 7 bases, leaving 1 base not matched to a gene.

This sequence joins TRBV5-4 and TRBJ2-7; D may be TRBD2 (5 bases). This CDR3 is 13 amino acids long. The germline V gene has CDR1 SGHNT and CDR2 YYREEE (reference sequence). Trimming removed 0 bases at V and 5 bases at J, with 9 bases between. CDR3 DNA sequence: TGTGCCAGCAGCTTGGCCCCGAGGGACGAGCAGTACTTC. As protein: CASSLAPRDEQYF.

This chain uses TRBV4-3 with TRBJ2-5; no clear D. Trimming left V 0 bases short and J 4 bases short, with 9 bases between. The CDR3 length is 14 residues. The germline gives CDR1 LGHNA, CDR2 YSLEER. The CDR3 coding sequence is TGCGCCAGCAGCCAAGATTATCTTAGAGAGACCCAGTACTTC. This encodes CASSQDYLRETQYF.

The chain is built from TRBV5-8 and TRBJ1-1, with TRBD1 as a possible D gene (6 bases). Trimming removed 0 bases from V and 0 bases from J, with 15 bases in between. The germline CDR1 and CDR2 sequences are SGHTS and YDEGEE. The CDR3 totals 17 residues. CDR3 protein: CASSLETGHPMNTEAFF. CDR3 nucleotide sequence: TGTGCCAGCAGCTTGGAGACGGGACACCCGATGAACACTGAAGCTTTCTTT.

This chain uses TRBV6-5 with TRBJ2-7, with TRBD2 identical over 10 bases. Germline-derived CDR1 and CDR2 are MNHEY and SVGAGI. V shed 7 bases and J 4 bases; nucleotides not matched to a gene: 1. The CDR3 runs to 12 residues. The CDR3 region has the DNA TGTGCCAGCAAGACTAGCGGGTACGAGCAGTACTTC. Protein product: CASKTSGYEQYF.

The genes are TRBV11-1 and TRBJ2-7, with TRBD1 identical over 10 bases. V lost 3 bases and J lost 5; bases outside the gene matches: 7. CDR1 SGHAT and CDR2 FQDESV come from the germline V gene (reference sequence). This CDR3 is 15 amino acids long. The CDR3 is CASSLARDRGHEQYF. CDR3 bases: TGTGCCAGCAGCTTGGCCCGGGACAGGGGCCACGAGCAGTACTTC.

The genes are TRBV6-6 and TRBJ1-2; D perhaps matches TRBD1 (5 bases). CDR3 size: 12 residues. Between the trimmed V and J ends, which lost 6 bases and 2 bases, there was a span of 7 bases. In germline, CDR1 is MNHNY, CDR2 SVGAGI (reference sequence). The CDR3, as DNA: TGTGCCAGCAGGTCAGGGAACTATGGCTACACCTTC. It translates to CASRSGNYGYTF.

This clone appeared a single time. The chain recombines TRBV7-7 with TRBJ2-7; TRBD2 agrees at 8 bases. The CDR3 extends over 15 amino acids. V lost 6 bases and J lost 1; bases outside the gene matches: 8. The germline V gene has CDR1 SSHAT and CDR2 FNYEAQ (reference sequence). DNA for the CDR3: TGTGCCAGCAGGGGGTCGGTAGCGGGATCCTACGAGCAGTACTTC. Translated: CASRGSVAGSYEQYF.

This clone has only one observation. CDR3 sequence (DNA): TGCGCCAGCAGCTCCATTGTATGGGGTGGGATGAACACTGAAGCTTTCTTT. The encoded protein is CASSSIVWGGMNTEAFF. This chain links TRBV5-1 with TRBJ1-1; D is unresolved. This CDR3 contains 17 residues. Germline V CDR1 and CDR2: SGHRS, YFSETQ. Trimming took off 3 bases at V and 0 bases at J, with 18 bases between the two ends. Together with reference TRBV5-1 and TRBJ1-1, the CDR3 gives the full variable domain: KAGVTQTPRYLIKTRGQQVTLSCSPISGHRSVSWYQQTPGQGLQFLFEYFSETQRNKGNFPGRFSGRQFSNSRSEMNVSTLELGDSALYLCASSSIVWGGMNTEAFFGQGTRLTVV.

The chain links TRBV2 to TRBJ2-5, with TRBD2 matching over 8 bases. Germline values: CDR1 SNHLY, CDR2 FYNNEI. Germline trimming cut 9 bases from V and 7 bases from J; bases unmatched to any gene: 10. The CDR3 loop spans 13 amino acids. CDR3: CASGRREVGTQYF. The CDR3 nucleotides read TGTGCCAGTGGGCGGCGGGAGGTAGGGACCCAGTACTTC.

The CDR3 DNA follows: TGCGCCAGCAGCTTGGAGTGGGGTATCAATGAGCAGTTCTTC. Residues: CASSLEWGINEQFF. The chain joins TRBV5-1 to TRBJ2-1; no clear D. The CDR3 runs 14 residues. Trimming stripped 0 bases from V and 6 bases from J, with 10 bases between. CDR1 SGHRS and CDR2 YFSETQ come from the germline V gene.

This sequence joins TRBV7-8 and TRBJ1-4; 7 bases match TRBD1. The CDR3 sequence is 14 residues long. Per the germline V gene, CDR1 is SGHVS and CDR2 is FQNEAQ. With V trimmed by 3 bases and J by 12 bases, 10 bases remained unmatched. CDR3 region: CASSFGQARGELFF. The CDR3 DNA follows: TGTGCCAGCAGCTTCGGACAGGCCCGGGGGGAACTGTTTTTT.

The J gene is TRBJ1-2, the V gene TRBV7-8; D possibly corresponds to TRBD1 (5 bases). There are 15 residues in the CDR3. The V gene lost 1 base and the J gene lost 7 bases, with 16 bases spanning the gap. Germline V CDR1 and CDR2: SGHVS, FQNEAQ. The CDR3 coding sequence is TGTGCCAGCAGCTTAGGCGGGGTATGGGACTCTGGCTACACCTTC. Translating gives CASSLGGVWDSGYTF.

This chain connects TRBV28 to TRBJ2-7; D is uncertain. V was shortened by 6 bases and J by 7 bases, with 19 bases between the two germline ends. CDR1 is MDHEN and CDR2 is SYDVKM in the germline V gene. CDR3 size: 14 residues. The CDR3 sequence: CASSLTGQRREQYF. The CDR3 region has the DNA TGTGCCAGCAGCCTTACGGGTCAAAGAAGGGAGCAGTACTTC.

This chain links TRBV13 with TRBJ2-3; no firm D call. Deletions cut 0 bases from V and 1 base from J, with 5 bases between. The CDR3 contains 14 residues. The germline V gene has CDR1 PRHDT and CDR2 FYEKMQ (reference sequence). The CDR3 nucleotides are TGTGCCAGCAGCTTAGGGGGCGGCACAGATACGCAGTATTTT. This translates into CASSLGGGTDTQYF. Looking up the rest from reference TRBV13 and TRBJ2-3 gives the full variable domain: AAGVIQSPRHLIKEKRETATLKCYPIPRHDTVYWYQQGPGQDPQFLISFYEKMQSDKGSIPDRFSAQQFSDYHSELNMSSLELGDSALYFCASSLGGGTDTQYFGPGTRLTVL.

The rearrangement joins TRBV28 to TRBJ1-5; no clear D gene. Germline V gene lookup returns CDR1 MDHEN and CDR2 SYDVKM. V was trimmed by 6 bases and J by 3 bases, leaving 9 bases between them. CDR3 length: 13 residues. CDR3 bases: TGTGCCAGCAGGCCCGGAAACAATCAGCCCCAGCATTTT. This sequence encodes CASRPGNNQPQHF.

This clone was recorded once. J is TRBJ1-2 and V is TRBV27; 7 nucleotides line up with TRBD1. The CDR3 is made up of 15 amino acids. V lost 5 bases to trimming and J lost 4 bases; unmatched junction nucleotides: 10. Germline assignment: CDR1 MNHEY and CDR2 SMNVEV (reference sequence). CDR3 bases: TGTGCCAGCAGTAGGAATAGGGGGCCGGGCTATGGCTACACCTTC. Translated, it gives CASSRNRGPGYGYTF.

The J gene is TRBJ2-5, the V gene TRBV5-8, with D unresolved. CDR3 length equals 13 residues. V gave up 3 bases and J gave up 4 bases, with 10 bases separating them. CDR1 and CDR2 from the germline V gene are SGHTS and YDEGEE. In DNA, the CDR3 is TGTGCCAGCAGCTACGATGTGAGAGAGACCCAGTACTTC. It is translated as CASSYDVRETQYF.